This TCR beta chain derives from a study of T cell clonotyping in hematopoietic cell transplantation. General study findings and limits: After transplant, recipient diversity fell while pathologically expanded clonotypes grew through day 180. Without cell sorting, CD4 versus CD8 contributions remain unresolved.

Method: immunoSEQ multiplex PCR; TCRdb's copy keeps in-frame clones and lacks some. The sample consists of about 2,100 clones, roughly nine tenths of them appearing once. Trimming pared 2 bases from V and 8 bases from J, leaving 13 bases between. The CDR3 has 15 amino acids. From germline, CDR1 is SGHTA and CDR2 FQGNSA. To note about this clone: Its antigen is still unknown.

Blood collection times were about day -28 and days 30, 100, 180 posttransplant. Here the sequenced sample was peripheral blood mononuclear cells, taken 30 days after allogeneic stem cell transplant. The chain carries TRBV7-2 and TRBJ1-6; D is possibly TRBD1 (5 bases). The TCR comes from a female patient in her fifties who had an allogeneic stem cell transplant from a related donor, so the T cells may come from the graft donor. Some clones in this sample may be carry-over from other donors' samples. The CDR3, as DNA: TGTGCCAGCAGCTTAAGGGAGGCCAGGGATTCACCCCTCCACTTT. It specifies CASSLREARDSPLHF.